The following is a TCR beta chain sequence with its context. The antigen remains undetermined. Profiled with immunoSEQ multiplex PCR; TCRdb holds only in-frame clones, not every one. Of around 150,000 clones listed, roughly nine tenths are singletons. Germline V gene lookup returns CDR1 SEHNR and CDR2 FQNEAQ (reference sequence). The CDR3 length is 16 residues. J lost 9 bases, V lost 4 bases, and 10 bases had no gene match. This sample was taken from a study of lymphopenia after photon versus proton radiotherapy. Overall study findings and caveats: After lymphocyte nadir, photon-treated repertoires showed oligoclonal expansion, especially CD8+ Temra.

V is TRBV7-9 and J is TRBJ2-1, with TRBD2 identical over 12 bases. The sequenced sample was peripheral blood, obtained from a patient treated with photon-based radiotherapy. The receptor comes from a man aged 45-65 years with gastric cancer. CDR3 region: CASSSSSGRARVEQFF. CDR3 nucleotides: TGTGCCAGCAGCTCCTCTAGCGGGAGGGCCCGAGTTGAGCAGTTCTTC.